A selection of T cell receptor beta chains follows, all from one sample in a study of blood T cell repertoires in COVID-19. TCRdb's table, derived via immunoSEQ multiplex PCR, lists solely in-frame clones and lacks some. The table shows approximately 100,000 clones, with 85% occurring only once. The material sequenced was peripheral blood. The receptors here all came from a woman in her 70s with active or convalescent COVID-19. Each CDR3 is given with its conserved first and last residue. The D gene is left open where the match is weak. Not every row has a clone size; where given, it reads once, few, many or a size class.

j_call v_call d_call clone_size cdr3_aa cdr3_nt
TRBJ2-7 TRBV18 - - CASSPAVAQPYEQYF TGTGCCAGCTCACCGGCGGTGGCTCAACCATACGAGCAGTACTTC
TRBJ1-6 TRBV4-3 - - CASSQATGSNSPLHF TGCGCCAGCAGCCAAGCGACAGGCTCGAATTCACCCCTCCACTTT
TRBJ2-5 TRBV3-1/TRBV3-2 - once CASSQVAGARETQYF TGTGCCAGCAGCCAAGTGGCGGGGGCTAGGGAGACCCAGTACTTC
TRBJ2-1 TRBV7-2 TRBD1 - CASRQDRGSWNEQFF TGTGCCAGCAGACAAGACAGGGGTAGTTGGAATGAGCAGTTCTTC
TRBJ2-1 TRBV5-1 - - CASSLAGISYNEQFF TGCGCCAGCAGCTTGGCGGGGATCTCCTACAATGAGCAGTTCTTC
TRBJ2-7 TRBV28 TRBD2 - CASSPQTSGTYEQYF TGTGCCAGCAGCCCACAGACTAGCGGAACCTACGAGCAGTACTTC
TRBJ2-4 TRBV18 - - CASSPEVAKNIQYF TGTGCCAGCTCACCGGAGGTAGCCAAAAACATTCAGTACTTC
TRBJ2-7 TRBV7-2 TRBD1 - CASSPRTGAYEQYF TGTGCCAGCAGCCCCAGGACAGGGGCCTACGAGCAGTACTTC
TRBJ2-1 TRBV2 - - CASTYSGFQFF TGTGCCAGCACCTATTCAGGATTTCAGTTCTTC
TRBJ2-1 TRBV19 TRBD2 - CASSGPQAGGYNEQFF TGTGCCAGTAGTGGCCCTCAAGCGGGGGGATACAATGAGCAGTTCTTC
TRBJ1-4 TRBV6-5 - once CASSYTRTNEKLFF TGTGCCAGCAGTTATACAAGAACTAATGAAAAACTGTTTTTT
TRBJ2-1 TRBV4-3 TRBD1 - CASSQDVPDRGDLVWYNEQFF TGCGCCAGCAGCCAAGATGTCCCGGACAGGGGCGACCTAGTTTGGTACAATGAGCAGTTCTTC
TRBJ2-5 TRBV7-9 TRBD2 once CASSLGSGGIQETQYF TGTGCCAGCAGCTTAGGGAGCGGGGGAATCCAAGAGACCCAGTACTTC
TRBJ2-3 TRBV4-1 - - CASSTTNTDTQYF TGCGCCAGCAGCACGACTAACACAGATACGCAGTATTTT
TRBJ1-1 TRBV3-1/TRBV3-2 TRBD1 - CASSRPTGGNKNTEAFF TGTGCCAGCAGCCGCCCAACAGGGGGCAATAAGAACACTGAAGCTTTCTTT
TRBJ2-7 TRBV30 TRBD2 once CAWKNPGLAGGIYEQYF TGTGCCTGGAAGAATCCGGGACTAGCGGGAGGGATCTACGAGCAGTACTTC
TRBJ2-1 TRBV7-2 TRBD1 - CASRSGGGGSYNEQFF TGTGCCAGCAGATCAGGGGGCGGAGGTTCCTACAATGAGCAGTTCTTC
TRBJ1-2 TRBV18 TRBD1 - CASSPLSPTGGGYDGYTF TGTGCCAGCTCACCACTCTCCCCAACAGGGGGGGGTTATGATGGCTACACCTTC
TRBJ1-2 TRBV11-2 TRBD1 - CASSFPGTEANYGYTF TGTGCCAGCAGCTTCCCCGGGACAGAAGCAAACTATGGCTACACCTTC
TRBJ2-2 TRBV24-1 TRBD1 once CATSDRNRGINGGELFF TGTGCCACCAGTGACCGTAACAGGGGGATTAATGGCGGGGAGCTGTTTTTT
TRBJ2-5 TRBV5-1 - - CASSLGSSGEWETQYF TGCGCCAGCAGCTTGGGGTCCTCGGGGGAATGGGAGACCCAGTACTTC
TRBJ1-5 TRBV28 - - CASTIRTVGSQPQHF TGTGCCAGCACCATCCGGACAGTGGGGTCTCAGCCCCAGCATTTT
TRBJ1-1 TRBV5-1 TRBD1 - CASSSTGLTNTEAFF TGCGCCAGCAGCTCGACAGGGTTAACGAACACTGAAGCTTTCTTT
TRBJ1-1 TRBV3-1/TRBV3-2 - - CASSLDSVEAFF TGTGCCAGCAGCTTAGACAGTGTTGAAGCTTTCTTT
TRBJ2-7 TRBV3-1/TRBV3-2 - - CASSEARRGSYEQYF TGTGCCAGCAGCGAAGCGAGGAGGGGCTCCTACGAGCAGTACTTC
TRBJ2-1 TRBV30 - few CACIQGTSYNEQFF TGTGCCTGCATACAGGGGACTTCCTACAATGAGCAGTTCTTC